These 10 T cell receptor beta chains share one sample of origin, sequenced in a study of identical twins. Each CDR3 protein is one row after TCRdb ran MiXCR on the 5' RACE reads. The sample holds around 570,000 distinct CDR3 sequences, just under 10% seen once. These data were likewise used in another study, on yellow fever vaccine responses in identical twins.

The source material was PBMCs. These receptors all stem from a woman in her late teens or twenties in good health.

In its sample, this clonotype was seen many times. The CDR3 region is CASLRGGEDTQYF. As DNA, the CDR3 is TGTGCCAGCCTCCGGGGAGGCGAAGATACGCAGTATTTT. The chain is built from TRBV3-1 and TRBJ2-3; perhaps TRBD2 as D (6 bases). Per the germline V gene, CDR1 is LGHDT and CDR2 is YNNKEL (reference sequence). V was pared by 8 bases and J by 5 bases, with 14 bases between. CDR3 size: 13 residues.

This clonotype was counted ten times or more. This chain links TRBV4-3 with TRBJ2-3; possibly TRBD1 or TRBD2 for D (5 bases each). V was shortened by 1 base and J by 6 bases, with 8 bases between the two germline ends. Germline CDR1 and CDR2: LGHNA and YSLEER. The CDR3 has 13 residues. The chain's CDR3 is CASSQGGSDTQYF. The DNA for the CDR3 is TGCGCCAGCAGCCAAGGGGGGTCGGATACGCAGTATTTT.

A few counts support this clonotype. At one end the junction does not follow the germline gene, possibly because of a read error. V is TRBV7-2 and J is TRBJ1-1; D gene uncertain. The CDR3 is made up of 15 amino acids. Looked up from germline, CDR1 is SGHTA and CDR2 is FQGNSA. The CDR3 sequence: CASSLANVRSTEAFF. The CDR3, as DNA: TGTGCCAGCAGCCTAGCGAATGTGAGGAGCACTGAAGCTTTCTTT.

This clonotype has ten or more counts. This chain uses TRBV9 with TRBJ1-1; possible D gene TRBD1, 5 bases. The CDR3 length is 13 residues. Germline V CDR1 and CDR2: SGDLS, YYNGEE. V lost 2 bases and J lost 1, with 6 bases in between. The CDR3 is CASSVTGNTEAFF. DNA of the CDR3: TGTGCCAGCAGCGTCACAGGGAACACTGAAGCTTTCTTT.

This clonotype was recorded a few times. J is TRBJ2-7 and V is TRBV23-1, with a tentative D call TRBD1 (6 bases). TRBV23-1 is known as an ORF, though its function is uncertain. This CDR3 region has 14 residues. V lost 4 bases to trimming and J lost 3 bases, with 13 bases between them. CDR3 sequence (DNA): TGCGCCAGCAGTCTTCCCCGAGGGGGCTACGAGCAGTACTTC. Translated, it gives CASSLPRGGYEQYF.

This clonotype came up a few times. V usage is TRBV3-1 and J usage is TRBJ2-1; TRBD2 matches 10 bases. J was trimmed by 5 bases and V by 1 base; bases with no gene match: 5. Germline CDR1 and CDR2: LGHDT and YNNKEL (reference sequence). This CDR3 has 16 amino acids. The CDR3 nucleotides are TGTGCCAGCAGCCAAGGAAGCGGGAGGGGGAACAATGAGCAGTTCTTC. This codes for CASSQGSGRGNNEQFF.

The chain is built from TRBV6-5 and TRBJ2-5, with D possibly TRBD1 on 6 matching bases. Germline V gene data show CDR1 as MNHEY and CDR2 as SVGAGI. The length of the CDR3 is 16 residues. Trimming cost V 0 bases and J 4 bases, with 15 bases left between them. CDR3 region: CASSYSITGKGETQYF. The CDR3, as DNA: TGTGCCAGCAGTTACTCGATCACAGGGAAGGGAGAGACCCAGTACTTC.

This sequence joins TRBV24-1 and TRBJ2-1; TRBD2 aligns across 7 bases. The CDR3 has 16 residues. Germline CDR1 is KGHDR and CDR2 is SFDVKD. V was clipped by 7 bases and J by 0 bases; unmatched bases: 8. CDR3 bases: TGTGCCACCAGGGGGGGGGGAACCGCCTCCTACAATGAGCAGTTCTTC. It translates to CATRGGGTASYNEQFF.

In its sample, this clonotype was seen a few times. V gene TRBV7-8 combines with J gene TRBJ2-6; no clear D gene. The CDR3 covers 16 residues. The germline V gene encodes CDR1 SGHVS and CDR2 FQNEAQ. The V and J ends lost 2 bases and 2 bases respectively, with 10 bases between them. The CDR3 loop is CASSLSPSPGANVLTF. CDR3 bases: TGTGCCAGCAGCTTATCTCCCTCCCCTGGGGCCAACGTCCTGACTTTC.

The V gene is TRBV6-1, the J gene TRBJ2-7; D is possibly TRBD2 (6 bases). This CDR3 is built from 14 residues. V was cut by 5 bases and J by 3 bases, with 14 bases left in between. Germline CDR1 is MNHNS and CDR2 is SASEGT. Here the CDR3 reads CASSLGGILYEQYF. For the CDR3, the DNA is TGTGCCAGCAGTCTGGGGGGTATTCTCTACGAGCAGTACTTC.